This T cell receptor beta chain emerged from a study of cytomegalovirus exposure and HLA in healthy donors. The sample holds a few counts of this clone. Its cognate antigen is unknown. Broader study findings: Most TCR beta V segments were productive about 87% or about 30% of the time in an earlier analysis. Some V segments could not be told apart, so they were left out, TRBV6-2 and TRBV6-3 among them.

Trimming took 0 bases from V and 9 from J, leaving 10 bases between them. The CDR3 length is 14 residues. Germline-derived CDR1 and CDR2 are SGHRS and YFSETQ. Vbeta (60) and Jbeta (13) primers were used in the PCR. Data came from immunoSEQ multiplex PCR; TCRdb stores just in-frame clones and leaves some out. The table has approximately 150,000 clones, 65% to 85% seen once. Sequencing input: PBMCs. This chain connects TRBV5-1 to TRBJ1-6; a weak D match, TRBD1 (5 bases). The sequence came from a woman between 35 and 50 years old in good health and CMV-seropositive. The CDR3 DNA sequence: TGCGCCAGCAGCTTGGAAGGGGTTGGTTCACCCCTCCACTTT. Encoded protein: CASSLEGVGSPLHF.